This TCR beta chain was found in a study of blood T cell repertoires in COVID-19. The method was immunoSEQ multiplex PCR; TCRdb's version includes in-frame clones alone and lacks a portion of them. The repertoire has roughly 32,000 clones, about 89% of them found once; the top ten carry about a tenth. This clone was detected only a few times. The CDR3 spans 14 residues. The V end lost 4 bases, the J end lost 6 bases, and 16 bases lay between the germline ends. The germline gives CDR1 MDHEN, CDR2 SYDVKM. The source is a human donor with active COVID-19. The donor label of this sample is uncertain. The chain employs TRBV28 and TRBJ2-7; maybe TRBD2 (5 bases). Sequencing was done on a sample of peripheral blood. CDR3 bases: TGTGCCAGCAGTTCCCTTATGAGGGTCAGCGAGCAGTACTTC. Amino acids: CASSSLMRVSEQYF.